The 22 T cell receptor beta chains listed next were all sequenced from one sample in a study of cytomegalovirus exposure and HLA in healthy donors. Use of 60 Vbeta and 13 Jbeta primers characterized the PCR. The assay was immunoSEQ multiplex PCR, and TCRdb's table has in-frame clones only and misses some. The sample yields 100,000 to 150,000 clones, of which the top ten take up approximately 2.6%. The sequencing input was PBMCs. All receptors come from a man aged 30-40 years in good health and CMV-seronegative.

The chain carries TRBV14 and TRBJ2-1; the D gene is possibly TRBD1 (6 bases). The CDR3 runs to 17 residues. Trimming pared 0 bases from V and 9 bases from J, leaving 21 bases between. Germline-derived CDR1 and CDR2 are SGHDN and FVKESK. CDR3 nucleotides: TGTGCCAGCAGCCAAGATCATTTAGGGCAGGGGATTGTTGAGCAGTTCTTC. Translated, it gives CASSQDHLGQGIVEQFF.

The V and J genes are TRBV10-1 and TRBJ2-3; a weak D match, TRBD2 (7 bases). The V and J ends lost 10 bases and 5 bases respectively, with 16 bases between them. CDR1 is WNHNN, CDR2 SYGVQD, per germline (reference sequence). CDR3 size: 13 residues. The CDR3 DNA is TGCGCCACTAGGGGGGGGGCAGGAGATACGCAGTATTTT. Translation: CATRGGAGDTQYF.

V is TRBV7-3 and J is TRBJ1-1; weak D call: TRBD1 (6 bases). The CDR3 is 13 amino acids. V lost 5 bases and J lost 1, with 8 bases in between. CDR1 SGHTA and CDR2 FQGTGA come from the germline V gene. CDR3 in amino acids: CASSARGNTEAFF. In DNA form, the CDR3 reads TGTGCCAGCAGCGCCAGGGGGAACACTGAAGCTTTCTTT.

CDR3 in amino acids: CASSLASATGELFF. The DNA for the CDR3 is TGCGCCAGCAGCTTGGCCTCCGCGACCGGGGAGCTGTTTTTT. The chain is built from TRBV5-1 and TRBJ2-2; no reliable D call. The germline gives CDR1 SGHRS, CDR2 YFSETQ. V was pared by 0 bases and J by 5 bases, with 8 bases between. The CDR3 runs to 14 residues.

A remark on this clone: Other DNA sequences in this specimen translate into the identical CDR3. The rearrangement links TRBV19 to TRBJ2-1; 14 positions match TRBD2. V dropped 3 bases and J dropped 7; count of bases not matched to a gene: 2. CDR1 is LNHDA, CDR2 SQIVND, per germline (reference sequence). The CDR3 loop spans 15 amino acids. This CDR3 is CASSIGLAGGNEQFF. CDR3 sequence (DNA): TGTGCCAGTAGTATTGGACTAGCGGGAGGAAATGAGCAGTTCTTC.

The rearrangement uses TRBV10-3 and TRBJ2-1; D ambiguous. Germline CDR1 and CDR2: ENHRY and SYGVKD. V was cut by 8 bases and J by 3 bases, with 8 bases left in between. The CDR3 has 12 amino acids. CDR3 amino acids: CAIDRGYNEQFF. In DNA form, the CDR3 reads TGTGCCATCGACCGAGGCTACAATGAGCAGTTCTTC.

V gene TRBV6-1 combines with J gene TRBJ2-3, with TRBD2 matching over 14 bases. The CDR3 length is 15 residues. With V trimmed by 10 bases and J by 2 bases, 5 bases remained unmatched. The germline V gene has CDR1 MNHNS and CDR2 SASEGT. The DNA for the CDR3 is TGTGCCAACGCGGGACTAGCGGGAGACACAGATACGCAGTATTTT. The encoded protein is CANAGLAGDTDTQYF.

The CDR3 coding sequence is TGTGCCTGGAGTGTATCGCTAACTACGGGCAATCAGCCCCAGCATTTT. It specifies CAWSVSLTTGNQPQHF. V gene TRBV30 combines with J gene TRBJ1-5, with D uncertain. Germline V CDR1 and CDR2: GTSNPN, SVGIG (reference sequence). The V and J ends lost 0 bases and 2 bases respectively, with 14 bases between them. The CDR3 has 16 residues.

In nucleotides, the CDR3 is TGTGCCAGCAGTCATTGGGTCAGGGGGACCGGGGAGCTGTTTTTT. It yields the protein CASSHWVRGTGELFF. The chain joins TRBV11-2 to TRBJ2-2, with TRBD1 identical over 7 bases. The trim removed 6 bases at V and 5 bases at J, leaving 9 bases unmatched. CDR3 length equals 15 residues. Germline lookup yields CDR1 SGHAT and CDR2 FQNNGV.

The V gene is TRBV15, the J gene TRBJ2-3, with TRBD1 as a possible D gene (6 bases). CDR3 length: 16 residues. V was clipped by 1 base and J by 1 base, with 12 bases between them. Germline CDR1 is LNHNV and CDR2 is YYDKDF (reference sequence). DNA of the CDR3: TGTGCCACCAGCAGAGGAGTGGACAGCCGCACAGATACGCAGTATTTT. Translation: CATSRGVDSRTDTQYF.

CDR3 DNA: TGTGCCAGCTCCGATAGGGGAAACACCGGGGAGCTGTTTTTT. Encoded protein: CASSDRGNTGELFF. The rearrangement links TRBV28 to TRBJ2-2, with D possibly being TRBD1 (5 bases). The germline V gene has CDR1 MDHEN and CDR2 SYDVKM. V lost 8 bases and J 2 bases, leaving 12 bases between the germline ends. This CDR3 is 14 amino acids long.

V gene TRBV7-6 combines with J gene TRBJ2-7; a weak D match, TRBD2 (6 bases). The V and J ends lost 5 bases and 3 bases respectively, with 17 bases between them. CDR1 and CDR2 (germline): SGHVS, FNYEAQ. The CDR3 contains 15 residues. The CDR3 coding sequence is TGTGCCAGCAGCATACGTAGCGGTCCTGACTACGAGCAGTACTTC. It codes for CASSIRSGPDYEQYF.

This chain connects TRBV14 to TRBJ1-2; TRBD1 might be the D (5 bases). V dropped 2 bases and J dropped 4 bases, with 8 bases sitting between them. The CDR3 sequence is 13 residues long. Germline V gives CDR1 SGHDN, CDR2 FVKESK. The chain's CDR3 is CASSQIQGYGYTF. CDR3 DNA: TGTGCCAGCAGCCAAATTCAGGGCTATGGCTACACCTTC.

V gene TRBV27 combines with J gene TRBJ1-2, with 7 bases fitting TRBD1. This CDR3 comprises 14 residues. Looked up from germline, CDR1 is MNHEY and CDR2 is SMNVEV (reference sequence). Trimming took 2 bases from V and 8 from J; bases not matched to a gene: 8. CDR3 region: CASSLTTGLGGYTF. In nucleotides, the CDR3 is TGTGCCAGCAGTTTAACGACAGGGCTGGGGGGCTACACCTTC.

The genes are TRBV5-1 and TRBJ2-5, with TRBD2 matching 9 bases. The trim removed 4 bases at V and 4 bases at J, leaving 5 bases unmatched. The CDR3 is made up of 14 amino acids. Per germline, CDR1 SGHRS and CDR2 YFSETQ. In nucleotides, the CDR3 is TGCGCCAGCAGCGCTCAACTAGCGGGAGAGACCCAGTACTTC. As protein: CASSAQLAGETQYF.

The V and J genes are TRBV5-4 and TRBJ2-3, with D maybe TRBD1 (6 bases). The CDR3 spans 15 residues. Trimming shortened V by 6 bases and J by 6 bases, and 20 bases separated the two germline ends. Germline CDR1 is SGHNT and CDR2 is YYREEE (reference sequence). The CDR3 reads CASTPGGGFSDTQYF. Here the CDR3 DNA reads TGTGCCAGCACCCCTGGGGGCGGGTTCTCCGATACGCAGTATTTT.

The chain joins TRBV5-6 to TRBJ2-5, with 9 bases aligning to TRBD1. This CDR3 region has 15 residues. Germline-derived CDR1 and CDR2 are SGHDT and YYEEEE. The V and J ends lost 2 bases and 5 bases, in that order; junction bases with no gene match: 7. The CDR3 here is CASSFDRGKGETQYF. CDR3 DNA: TGTGCCAGCAGCTTCGACAGGGGGAAGGGGGAGACCCAGTACTTC.

The V and J genes are TRBV7-9 and TRBJ2-7, with D unclear. This CDR3 has 12 residues. Germline lookup yields CDR1 SEHNR and CDR2 FQNEAQ (reference sequence). V lost 1 base to trimming and J lost 6 bases, with 7 bases between them. The CDR3 sequence is CASSLGPLEQYF. In DNA form, the CDR3 reads TGTGCCAGCAGCTTAGGGCCCCTCGAGCAGTACTTC. The complete variable domain, with remaining parts taken from reference TRBV7-9 and TRBJ2-7, reads DTGVSQNPRHKITKRGQNVTFRCDPISEHNRLYWYRQTLGQGPEFLTYFQNEAQLEKSRLLSDRFSAERPKGSFSTLEIQRTEQGDSAMYLCASSLGPLEQYFGPGTRLTVT.

The chain joins TRBV30 to TRBJ2-7, with 7 bases matching TRBD1. With 3 bases clipped from V and 1 base from J, the junction kept 6 bases outside the gene matches. Germline CDR1 GTSNPN, CDR2 SVGIG (reference sequence). CDR3 length: 14 amino acids. CDR3 DNA: TGTGCCTGGAGAACTCCAGGGGGATCCTACGAGCAGTACTTC. Amino acid sequence: CAWRTPGGSYEQYF.

The chain is built from TRBV25-1 and TRBJ2-5; the D gene is possibly TRBD1 (5 bases). The CDR3 loop spans 13 amino acids. Germline loops: CDR1 MGHDK, CDR2 SYGVNS. Trimming took 6 bases from V and 5 from J, leaving 13 bases between them. CDR3 sequence: CASREGARETQYF. CDR3 coding DNA: TGTGCCAGCAGAGAAGGGGCTCGGGAGACCCAGTACTTC.

The chain joins TRBV7-2 to TRBJ2-1, with D uncertain. Trimming pared 2 bases from V and 7 bases from J, leaving 6 bases between. The CDR3 is 12 residues long. Germline-derived CDR1 and CDR2 are SGHTA and FQGNSA. The CDR3 sequence: CASSLLFNEQFF. The CDR3 region has the DNA TGTGCCAGCAGCTTACTCTTTAATGAGCAGTTCTTC.

The chain is built from TRBV11-3 and TRBJ2-7, with D possibly being TRBD1 (6 bases). CDR1 is SGHNT and CDR2 is YENEEA in the germline V gene. V was clipped by 5 bases and J by 6 bases, with 14 bases between them. This CDR3 has 13 amino acids. CDR3 in DNA: TGTGCCAGCAGCCAAAACCCACAGGGCGAGCAGTACTTC. Translated: CASSQNPQGEQYF.